This T cell receptor beta chain stems from a study of blood T cell repertoires in COVID-19. CDR1 and CDR2 from the germline V gene are LGHNA and YSLEER. CDR3 size: 20 residues. Trimming pared 3 bases from V and 0 bases from J, leaving 21 bases between. Data came from immunoSEQ multiplex PCR; TCRdb stores just in-frame clones and leaves some out. The sample shows 130,000 to 150,000 clones, roughly 84% of them seen only once. The origin of this receptor is a woman in her forties or fifties who had been exposed to COVID-19. V gene TRBV4-3 combines with J gene TRBJ1-6; D is unclear. Sequencing input: PBMCs or T cells enriched from blood (not recorded which). The CDR3 loop is CASSQGGRSTQSSYNSPLHF. The CDR3 DNA reads as TGCGCCAGCAGCCAGGGAGGACGGAGCACCCAGAGCTCCTATAATTCACCCCTCCACTTT.